One sample yielded the 22 T cell receptor beta chains listed below, sequenced in a study of beta chain features in type 1 diabetes. Study-wide points: Type 1 diabetes patients showed a moderate but significant shortening of TCRB CDR3s in all four CD4+ subsets.

Expressed TCRB transcripts were sequenced because the entire RNA isolate underwent reverse transcription. Libraries were prepared by immunoSEQ multiplex PCR; TCRdb keeps only in-frame clonotypes and omits some of them. Found here are 100,000 to 150,000 clones, around 9% of them singletons; the top ten hold 0.6% to 0.9%. No antigen has been assigned to these receptors. The specimen was central memory CD4+ T cells from blood. The receptors stem from a man aged 25-45 years with type 1 diabetes.

The V gene is TRBV5-1, the J gene TRBJ2-1; tentative D call: TRBD2 (6 bases). Germline CDR1 is SGHRS and CDR2 is YFSETQ. V was clipped by 0 bases and J by 10 bases, with 8 bases between them. The CDR3 totals 12 residues. CDR3 coding DNA: TGCGCCAGCAGCTTGGAACGGGGGGAGCAGTTCTTC. This translates into CASSLERGEQFF.

V usage is TRBV5-4 and J usage is TRBJ1-5; tentative D call: TRBD1 (5 bases). The length of the CDR3 is 17 residues. The V end was cut by 0 bases, the J end by 2 bases, with 15 bases between. Looked up from germline, CDR1 is SGHNT and CDR2 is YYREEE (reference sequence). As DNA, the CDR3 is TGTGCCAGCAGCTTGGTGCGGCAGGGAAGAGGCAATCAGCCCCAGCATTTT. It translates to CASSLVRQGRGNQPQHF.

The chain carries TRBV6-6 and TRBJ2-7; TRBD1 is a possible D gene (5 bases). Germline V lookup: CDR1 MNHNY, CDR2 SVGAGI (reference sequence). The germline V and J ends were trimmed by 8 bases and 4 bases, with 9 bases remaining between them. The CDR3 length is 11 residues. The CDR3 loop is CASGRAYEQYF. The CDR3, as DNA: TGTGCCAGCGGCAGGGCTTACGAGCAGTACTTC.

The gene calls are TRBV2 and TRBJ1-5, with a tentative D call TRBD1 (6 bases). Germline V gives CDR1 SNHLY, CDR2 FYNNEI. V lost 6 bases, J lost 7 bases, and 16 bases lay in between. The CDR3 spans 14 residues. The CDR3 DNA sequence: TGTGCCAGCAGGAATAACAGGGACAACCAGCCCCAGCATTTT. The encoded protein is CASRNNRDNQPQHF. The complete variable domain, with remaining parts taken from reference TRBV2 and TRBJ1-5, reads EPEVTQTPSHQVTQMGQEVILRCVPISNHLYFYWYRQILGQKVEFLVSFYNNEISEKSEIFDDQFSVERPDGSNFTLKIRSTKLEDSAMYFCASRNNRDNQPQHFGDGTRLSIL.

The gene calls are TRBV9 and TRBJ2-7; 9 bases fit TRBD1. CDR3 length: 14 amino acids. The germline CDR1 and CDR2 sequences are SGDLS and YYNGEE. With 3 bases clipped from V and 3 bases from J, the junction kept 4 bases outside the gene matches. CDR3 amino acids: CASSAGQGNYEQYF. The CDR3 nucleotides are TGTGCCAGCAGCGCAGGACAGGGGAACTACGAGCAGTACTTC. Complete variable domain (other parts from reference TRBV9 and TRBJ2-7): DSGVTQTPKHLITATGQRVTLRCSPRSGDLSVYWYQQSLDQGLQFLIQYYNGEERAKGNILERFSAQQFPDLHSELNLSSLELGDSALYFCASSAGQGNYEQYFGPGTRLTVT.

This clone was seen a handful of times. This sequence joins TRBV29-1 and TRBJ1-1; 7 positions agree with TRBD1. The germline V gene encodes CDR1 SQVTM and CDR2 ANQGSEA. The CDR3 consists of 12 residues. V trimming: 5 bases; J trimming: 11 bases; junction bases outside the gene matches: 11. CDR3 DNA: TGCAGCGTTTCAACTGACAGGGCACCCGCTTTCTTT. It specifies CSVSTDRAPAFF.

This clone was found a few times. The chain combines TRBV11-2 with TRBJ2-1; D ambiguous. Germline assignment: CDR1 SGHAT and CDR2 FQNNGV. Trimming shortened V by 5 bases and J by 7 bases, and 12 bases separated the two germline ends. The CDR3 loop spans 13 amino acids. CDR3 nucleotide sequence: TGTGCCAGCAGCCTGCTGCGCGAGAATGAGCAGTTCTTC. Its translation is CASSLLRENEQFF.

The chain has TRBV5-1 and TRBJ2-5, with D perhaps matching TRBD2 (6 bases). The CDR3 consists of 15 residues. The V gene's germline CDR1 is SGHRS and CDR2 YFSETQ. The V and J ends lost 1 base and 4 bases respectively, with 14 bases between them. The CDR3 coding sequence is TGCGCCAGCAGCTTGATGGCGGGGACCGGAGAGACCCAGTACTTC. It yields the protein CASSLMAGTGETQYF.

The J gene is TRBJ2-3, the V gene TRBV14, with D perhaps TRBD1 (7 bases). The CDR3 totals 14 residues. The V end was cut by 4 bases, the J end by 6 bases, with 14 bases between. CDR1 and CDR2 from the germline V gene are SGHDN and FVKESK. The DNA of the CDR3 is TGTGCCAGCAGCCGGACAGGCCGGGAGGATACGCAGTATTTT. It encodes CASSRTGREDTQYF.

V is TRBV7-8 and J is TRBJ2-2, with TRBD2 identical over 8 bases. Germline V gene sequence: CDR1 SGHVS, CDR2 FQNEAQ. The CDR3 is 16 amino acids. V shed 2 bases, J shed 0 bases, and the junction held 2 bases outside the gene matches. This CDR3 reads CASSLRGGSNTGELFF. The CDR3 nucleotides are TGTGCCAGCAGCTTACGGGGGGGCTCGAACACCGGGGAGCTGTTTTTT.

This clone turned up a few times. This sequence joins TRBV30 and TRBJ1-2; TRBD1 agrees at 9 bases. J lost 6 bases, V lost 1 base, and 9 bases had no gene match. Germline CDR1 is GTSNPN and CDR2 is SVGIG (reference sequence). This CDR3 contains 15 residues. The CDR3 spells CAWSAIPGQGHGYTF. The CDR3 DNA sequence: TGTGCCTGGAGTGCAATTCCGGGACAGGGACATGGCTACACCTTC.

This clone was seen a few times. This rearrangement joins TRBV25-1 to TRBJ1-6; possibly TRBD1 for D (6 bases). This CDR3 contains 17 residues. Germline CDR1 and CDR2: MGHDK and SYGVNS. Trimming took 1 base from V and 9 from J, leaving 19 bases between them. In DNA form, the CDR3 reads TGTGCCAGCAGTGAATCGCGGGGGACAATGGGTAGTTCACCCCTCCACTTT. Translation gives CASSESRGTMGSSPLHF. The whole variable domain, remainder taken from reference TRBV25-1 and TRBJ1-6, is EADIYQTPRYLVIGTGKKITLECSQTMGHDKMYWYQQDPGMELHLIHYSYGVNSTEKGDLSSESTVSRIRTEHFPLTLESARPSHTSQYLCASSESRGTMGSSPLHFGNGTRLTVT.

This clone has just a few counts. J is TRBJ2-2 and V is TRBV27, with 7 bases lining up with TRBD2. CDR1 MNHEY and CDR2 SMNVEV come from the germline V gene (reference sequence). V was pared by 6 bases and J by 3 bases, with 4 bases of the junction left unmatched. The CDR3 has 14 residues. CDR3 nucleotide sequence: TGTGCCAGCAGAGGGCGGGGGTACACCGGGGAGCTGTTTTTT. This gives the protein CASRGRGYTGELFF.

This chain joins TRBV2 and TRBJ2-5, with 9 positions matching TRBD2. V gave up 4 bases and J gave up 2 bases; unmatched junction bases: 5. Germline CDR1 and CDR2: SNHLY and FYNNEI. The length of the CDR3 is 15 residues. This chain's CDR3 is CASSVLAGTQETQYF. The CDR3 nucleotides are TGTGCCAGCAGTGTCCTAGCGGGGACTCAAGAGACCCAGTACTTC.

This clone was seen only a few times. The V gene is TRBV4-3, the J gene TRBJ2-5; tentatively, D is TRBD1 (6 bases). The germline V gene has CDR1 LGHNA and CDR2 YSLEER. There are 13 residues in the CDR3. V lost 4 bases and J lost 2, with 8 bases in between. CDR3 DNA sequence: TGCGCCAGCAGCCTAGGGGGTCAAGAGACCCAGTACTTC. Amino acid sequence: CASSLGGQETQYF.

This clone has more than one count but fewer than ten. The V call is TRBV25-1, the J call TRBJ2-7, with D possibly being TRBD1 (7 bases). Germline V gene data show CDR1 as MGHDK and CDR2 as SYGVNS. V shed 6 bases and J shed 4 bases, with 13 bases lying between them. The CDR3 consists of 13 residues. CDR3 DNA: TGTGCCAGCAGGGCGCAGGGGGGATACGAGCAGTACTTC. It specifies CASRAQGGYEQYF.

The chain couples TRBV28 to TRBJ1-6, with D tentatively TRBD1 (5 bases). The V gene lost 6 bases and the J gene lost 10 bases, with 19 bases spanning the gap. CDR3 length: 15 residues. From germline, CDR1 is MDHEN and CDR2 SYDVKM. CDR3 nucleotides: TGTGCCAGCAGGGGACGTCCGGGACTTTACTCACCCCTCCACTTT. Translating gives CASRGRPGLYSPLHF.

This sequence joins TRBV15 and TRBJ2-7; 8 bases map to TRBD1. The CDR3 runs to 15 residues. Germline V gene sequence: CDR1 LNHNV, CDR2 YYDKDF (reference sequence). With V trimmed by 1 base and J by 0 bases, 2 bases remained unmatched. The CDR3 loop is CATSRGTGSSYEQYF. The CDR3, as DNA: TGTGCCACCAGCAGAGGGACAGGGAGCTCCTACGAGCAGTACTTC.

This clone was counted a few times. The chain carries TRBV5-6 and TRBJ1-2, with a possible D match to TRBD1 (6 bases). V gave up 8 bases and J gave up 3 bases, with 17 bases separating them. CDR1 and CDR2 (germline): SGHDT, YYEEEE. The CDR3 totals 14 residues. CDR3 DNA: TGTGCCAGTCTAGGAACGTCAGGGGACTATGGCTACACCTTC. It yields the protein CASLGTSGDYGYTF.

The chain employs TRBV30 and TRBJ1-1; D is unclear. The CDR3 extends over 11 amino acids. V was clipped by 7 bases and J by 5 bases, with 11 bases between them. The V gene's germline CDR1 is GTSNPN and CDR2 SVGIG (reference sequence). The CDR3 loop reads CALHWQTEAFF. The DNA for the CDR3 is TGTGCCTTGCATTGGCAAACTGAAGCTTTCTTT. The full variable domain, its missing parts supplied by reference TRBV30 and TRBJ1-1, is SQTIHQWPATLVQPVGSPLSLECTVEGTSNPNLYWYRQAAGRGLQLLFYSVGIGQISSEVPQNLSASRPQDRQFILSSKKLLLSDSGFYLCALHWQTEAFFGQGTRLTVV.

This chain connects TRBV5-1 to TRBJ1-1; D is uncertain. Germline V gene sequence: CDR1 SGHRS, CDR2 YFSETQ. The CDR3 length is 14 residues. V was cut by 0 bases and J by 4 bases, with 10 bases left in between. CDR3 amino acids: CASSLGGGFTEAFF. CDR3 nucleotide sequence: TGCGCCAGCAGCTTGGGTGGAGGGTTCACTGAAGCTTTCTTT.

V is TRBV4-1 and J is TRBJ1-6, with D possibly TRBD1 on 5 matching bases. This CDR3 comprises 14 residues. Germline lookup yields CDR1 MGHRA and CDR2 YSYEKL. Between the trimmed V and J ends, which lost 1 base and 6 bases, there was a span of 7 bases. The chain's CDR3 is CASSQGQSNSPLHF. The CDR3 nucleotides are TGCGCCAGCAGCCAAGGACAGAGTAATTCACCCCTCCACTTT.